This T cell receptor (beta chain) was retrieved from a study of shared clonotypes between healthy human individuals. Study-level information: Every donor yielded three CD4 naive, three CD4 memory, two CD8 naive and one CD8 memory plate.

This clone occurred a few times. Its matching antigen is unknown. In the authors' methods: ImmunoSEQ yielded junction-only sequences lacking quality scores, so filtering differed. Generated by immunoSEQ multiplex PCR, the TCRdb table keeps only in-frame clones and is missing some. V, J and clone size are those of that table, while D and trimming were read from the DNA. The data contain approximately 980,000 clones, around 80% of them seen just once; the ten biggest clones take up roughly 1.5%. Study-wide results and limits: Memory subsets generally showed lower estimated richness than naive subsets.

The CDR3 covers 13 residues. V shed 4 bases and J shed 5 bases, with 9 bases lying between them. From germline, CDR1 is SGHVS and CDR2 FNYEAQ. This chain uses TRBV7-6 with TRBJ2-1, with D possibly called TRBD1 or TRBD2 (5 bases each). The sequence derives from a man younger than 35 in good health. Sequenced material: memory CD4+ T cells sorted from blood. The subset was: CD45RA-negative fraction. This CDR3 reads CASSWGPDNEQFF. The CDR3 coding sequence is TGTGCCAGCAGCTGGGGACCTGACAATGAGCAGTTCTTC.